This TCR beta chain is from a study of vaccination effects on CD4 cells after COVID-19. Antigen-specific CD4+ T cells expanded by the ViraFEST assay with viral peptide pools were then sequenced. A 10-day culture period preceded the isolation of CD4+ T cells. None of the vaccinated had previously contracted SARS-CoV-2, and their nucleocapsid antibodies tested negative. Supplemented with roughly 9 IU/ml IL-2 and 9.5 to 10 ug/ml peptides, 2 million to 2.5 million PBMC per well were kept in culture. Germline CDR1 and CDR2: WNHNN and SYGVQD (reference sequence). This CDR3 comprises 18 residues. The V and J ends lost 6 bases and 5 bases, in that order; junction bases with no gene match: 18. As to this clone: Its matching antigen is unknown.

Some clones are missing from TCRdb's copy, which holds only in-frame ones; the method was immunoSEQ multiplex PCR. The sample has about 23,000 clones, approximately 70% seen once. The TCR originated in a human donor who received a COVID-19 vaccine. The source was CD4+ T cells from PBMCs cultured with SARS-CoV-2 spike peptides, collected before COVID-19 vaccination. The chain joins TRBV10-1 to TRBJ2-7, with 11 nucleotides matching TRBD2. CDR3 in DNA: TGCGCCAGCAGCCCGACACCAGGACTAAGGACTAGCGGGCACGAGCAGTACTTC. It yields the protein CASSPTPGLRTSGHEQYF.